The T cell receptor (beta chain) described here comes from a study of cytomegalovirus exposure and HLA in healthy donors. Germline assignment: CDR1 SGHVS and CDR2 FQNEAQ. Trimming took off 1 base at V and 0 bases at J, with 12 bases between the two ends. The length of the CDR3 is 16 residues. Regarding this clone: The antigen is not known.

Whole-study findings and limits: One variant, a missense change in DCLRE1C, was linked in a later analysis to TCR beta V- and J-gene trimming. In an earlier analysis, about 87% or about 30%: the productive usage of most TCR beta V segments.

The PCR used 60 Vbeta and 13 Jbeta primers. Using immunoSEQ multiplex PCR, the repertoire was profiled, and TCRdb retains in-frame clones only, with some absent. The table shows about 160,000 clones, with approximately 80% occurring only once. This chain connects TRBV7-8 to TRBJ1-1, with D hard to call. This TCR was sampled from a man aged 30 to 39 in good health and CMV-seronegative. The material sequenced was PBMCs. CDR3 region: CASSLVQVNMNTEAFF. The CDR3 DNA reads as TGTGCCAGCAGCTTAGTTCAAGTGAACATGAACACTGAAGCTTTCTTT.